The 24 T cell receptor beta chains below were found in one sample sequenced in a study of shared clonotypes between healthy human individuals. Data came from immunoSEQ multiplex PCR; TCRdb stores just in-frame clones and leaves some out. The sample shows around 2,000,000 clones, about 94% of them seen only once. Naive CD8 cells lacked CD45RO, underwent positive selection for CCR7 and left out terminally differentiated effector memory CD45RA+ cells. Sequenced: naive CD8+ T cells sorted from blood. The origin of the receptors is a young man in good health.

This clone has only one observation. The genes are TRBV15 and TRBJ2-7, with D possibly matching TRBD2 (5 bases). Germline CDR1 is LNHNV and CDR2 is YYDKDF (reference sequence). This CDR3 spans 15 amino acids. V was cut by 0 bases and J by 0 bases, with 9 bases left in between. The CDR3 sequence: CATSRDRESSYEQYF. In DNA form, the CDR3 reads TGTGCCACCAGCAGAGATAGGGAGAGCTCCTACGAGCAGTACTTC.

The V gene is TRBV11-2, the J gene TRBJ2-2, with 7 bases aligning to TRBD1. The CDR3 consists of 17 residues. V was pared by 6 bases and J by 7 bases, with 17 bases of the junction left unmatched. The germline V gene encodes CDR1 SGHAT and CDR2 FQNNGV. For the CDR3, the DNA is TGTGCCAGCAGGAAATCCGGGACAGAGATGTGGGACGGGGAGCTGTTTTTT. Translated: CASRKSGTEMWDGELFF.

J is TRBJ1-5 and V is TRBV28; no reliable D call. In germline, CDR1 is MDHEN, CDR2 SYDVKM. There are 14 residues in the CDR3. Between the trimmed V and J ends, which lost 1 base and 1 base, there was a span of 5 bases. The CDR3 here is CASSLFDSNQPQHF. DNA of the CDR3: TGTGCCAGCAGTTTATTCGACAGCAATCAGCCCCAGCATTTT.

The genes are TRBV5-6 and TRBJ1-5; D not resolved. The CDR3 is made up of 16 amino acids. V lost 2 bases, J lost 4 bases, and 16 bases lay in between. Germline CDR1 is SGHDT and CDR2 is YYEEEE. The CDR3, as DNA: TGTGCCAGCAGCTTTGGGTCGTTCGCGGAAAATCAGCCCCAGCATTTT. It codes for CASSFGSFAENQPQHF.

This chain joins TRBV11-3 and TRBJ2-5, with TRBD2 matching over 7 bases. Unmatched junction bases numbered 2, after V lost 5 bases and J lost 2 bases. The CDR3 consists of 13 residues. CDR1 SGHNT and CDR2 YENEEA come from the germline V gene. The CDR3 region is CASSLGLQETQYF. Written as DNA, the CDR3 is TGTGCCAGCAGCCTGGGACTACAAGAGACCCAGTACTTC.

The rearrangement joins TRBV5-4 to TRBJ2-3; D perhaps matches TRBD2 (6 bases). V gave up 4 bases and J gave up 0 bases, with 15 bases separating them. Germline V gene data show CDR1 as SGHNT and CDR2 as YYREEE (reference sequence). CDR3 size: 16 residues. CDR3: CASSTGTPISTDTQYF. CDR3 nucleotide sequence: TGTGCCAGCAGCACCGGGACTCCGATAAGCACAGATACGCAGTATTTT.

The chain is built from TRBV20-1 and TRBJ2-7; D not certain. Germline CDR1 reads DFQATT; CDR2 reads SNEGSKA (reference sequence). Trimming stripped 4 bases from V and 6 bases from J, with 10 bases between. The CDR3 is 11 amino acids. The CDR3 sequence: CSAKQVSEQYF. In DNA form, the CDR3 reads TGCAGTGCTAAGCAGGTTAGCGAGCAGTACTTC.

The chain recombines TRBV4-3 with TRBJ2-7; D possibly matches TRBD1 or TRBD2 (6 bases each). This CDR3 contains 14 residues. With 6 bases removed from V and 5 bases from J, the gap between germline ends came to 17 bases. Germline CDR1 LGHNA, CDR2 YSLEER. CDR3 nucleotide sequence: TGCGCCAGCAGTCACGGAGGGGGTCGTGACGAGCAGTACTTC. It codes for CASSHGGGRDEQYF.

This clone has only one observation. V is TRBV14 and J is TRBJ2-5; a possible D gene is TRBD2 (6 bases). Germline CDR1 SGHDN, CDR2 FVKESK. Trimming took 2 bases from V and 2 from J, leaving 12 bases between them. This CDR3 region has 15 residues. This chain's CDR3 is CASSQSRGGQETQYF. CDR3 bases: TGTGCCAGCAGCCAATCTCGCGGAGGGCAAGAGACCCAGTACTTC.

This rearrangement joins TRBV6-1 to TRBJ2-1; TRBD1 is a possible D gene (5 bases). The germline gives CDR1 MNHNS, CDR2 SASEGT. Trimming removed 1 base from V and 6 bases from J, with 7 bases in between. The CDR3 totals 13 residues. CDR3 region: CASSEGRGNEQFF. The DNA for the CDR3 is TGTGCCAGCAGTGAAGGTAGGGGCAATGAGCAGTTCTTC.

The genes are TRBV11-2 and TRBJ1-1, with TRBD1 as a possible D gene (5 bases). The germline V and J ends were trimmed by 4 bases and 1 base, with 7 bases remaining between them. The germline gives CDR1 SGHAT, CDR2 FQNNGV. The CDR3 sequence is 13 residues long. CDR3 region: CASSYTGNTEAFF. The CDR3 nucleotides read TGTGCCAGCAGCTACACAGGGAACACTGAAGCTTTCTTT. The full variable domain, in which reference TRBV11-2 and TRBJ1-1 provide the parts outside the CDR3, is EAGVAQSPRYKIIEKRQSVAFWCNPISGHATLYWYQQILGQGPKLLIQFQNNGVVDDSQLPKDRFSAERLKGVDSTLKIQPAKLEDSAVYLCASSYTGNTEAFFGQGTRLTVV.

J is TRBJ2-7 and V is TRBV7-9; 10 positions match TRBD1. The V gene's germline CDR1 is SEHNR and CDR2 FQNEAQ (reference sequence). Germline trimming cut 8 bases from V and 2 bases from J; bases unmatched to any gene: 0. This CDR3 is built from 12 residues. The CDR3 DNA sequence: TGTGCCAGCGGACAGGGGGCCTACGAGCAGTACTTC. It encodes CASGQGAYEQYF.

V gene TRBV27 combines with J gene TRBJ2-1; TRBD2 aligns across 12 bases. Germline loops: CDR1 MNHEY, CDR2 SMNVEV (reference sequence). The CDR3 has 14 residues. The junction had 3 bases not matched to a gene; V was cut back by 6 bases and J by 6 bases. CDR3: CASSRLAGVNEQFF. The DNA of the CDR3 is TGTGCCAGCAGCCGACTAGCGGGGGTCAATGAGCAGTTCTTC.

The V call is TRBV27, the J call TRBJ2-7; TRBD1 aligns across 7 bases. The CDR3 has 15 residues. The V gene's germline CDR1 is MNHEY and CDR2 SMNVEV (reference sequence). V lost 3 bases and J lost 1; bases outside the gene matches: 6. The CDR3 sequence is CASSFGTASSYEQYF. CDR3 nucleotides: TGTGCCAGCAGTTTTGGGACAGCTTCGTCCTACGAGCAGTACTTC.

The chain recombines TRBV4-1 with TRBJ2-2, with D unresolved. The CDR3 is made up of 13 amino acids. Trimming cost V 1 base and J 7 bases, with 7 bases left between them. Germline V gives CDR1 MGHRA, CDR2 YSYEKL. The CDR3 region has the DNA TGCGCCAGCAGCCAAGGATTGGACGGGGAGCTGTTTTTT. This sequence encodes CASSQGLDGELFF.

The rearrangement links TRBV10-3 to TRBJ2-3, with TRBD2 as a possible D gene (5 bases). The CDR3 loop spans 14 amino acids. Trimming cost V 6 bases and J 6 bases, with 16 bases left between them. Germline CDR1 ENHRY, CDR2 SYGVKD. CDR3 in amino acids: CAIRPPGEGDTQYF. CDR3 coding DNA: TGTGCCATCAGACCCCCCGGGGAAGGGGATACGCAGTATTTT.

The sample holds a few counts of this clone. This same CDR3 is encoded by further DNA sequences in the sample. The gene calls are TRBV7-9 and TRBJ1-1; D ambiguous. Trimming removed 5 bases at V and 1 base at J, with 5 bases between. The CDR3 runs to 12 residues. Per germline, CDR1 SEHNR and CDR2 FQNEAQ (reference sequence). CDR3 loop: CASSIGNTEAFF. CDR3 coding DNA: TGTGCCAGCAGCATTGGGAACACTGAAGCTTTCTTT.

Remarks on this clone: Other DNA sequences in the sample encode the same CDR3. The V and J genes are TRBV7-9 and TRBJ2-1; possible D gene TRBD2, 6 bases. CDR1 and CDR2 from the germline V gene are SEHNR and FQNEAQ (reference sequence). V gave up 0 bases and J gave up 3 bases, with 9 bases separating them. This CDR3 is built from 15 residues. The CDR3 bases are TGTGCCAGCAGCTTAGCGGAGGGCATCTACAATGAGCAGTTCTTC. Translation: CASSLAEGIYNEQFF.

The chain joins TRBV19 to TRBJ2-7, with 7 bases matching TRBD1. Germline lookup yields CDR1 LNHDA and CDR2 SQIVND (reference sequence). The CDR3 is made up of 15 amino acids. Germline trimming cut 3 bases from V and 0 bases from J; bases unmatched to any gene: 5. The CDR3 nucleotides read TGTGCCAGTAGTATGGGCTGGGACAGCTCCTACGAGCAGTACTTC. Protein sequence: CASSMGWDSSYEQYF.

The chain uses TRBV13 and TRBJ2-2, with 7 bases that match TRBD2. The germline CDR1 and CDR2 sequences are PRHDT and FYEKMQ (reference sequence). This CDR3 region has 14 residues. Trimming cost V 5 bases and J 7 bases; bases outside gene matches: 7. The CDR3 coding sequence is TGTGCCAGCAGCCTCGATCGGGGGGTCGGGGAGCTGTTTTTT. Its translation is CASSLDRGVGELFF.

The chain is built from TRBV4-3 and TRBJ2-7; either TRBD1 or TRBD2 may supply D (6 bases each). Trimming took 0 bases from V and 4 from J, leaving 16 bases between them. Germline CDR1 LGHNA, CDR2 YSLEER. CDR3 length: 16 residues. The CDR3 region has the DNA TGCGCCAGCAGCCAAGATTCGACGGGGGCTTATTACGAGCAGTACTTC. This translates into CASSQDSTGAYYEQYF.

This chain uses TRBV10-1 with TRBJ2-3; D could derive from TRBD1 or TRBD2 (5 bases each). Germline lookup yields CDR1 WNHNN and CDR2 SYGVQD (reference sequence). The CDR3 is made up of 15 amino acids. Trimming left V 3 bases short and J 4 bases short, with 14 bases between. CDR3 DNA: TGCGCCAGCAGTGATAGGGACCCTTCGGCAGATACGCAGTATTTT. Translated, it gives CASSDRDPSADTQYF.

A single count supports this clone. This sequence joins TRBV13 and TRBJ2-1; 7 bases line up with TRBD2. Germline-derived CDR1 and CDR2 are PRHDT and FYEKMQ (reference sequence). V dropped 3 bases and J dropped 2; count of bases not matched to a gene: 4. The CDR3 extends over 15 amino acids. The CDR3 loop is CASSFREATYNEQFF. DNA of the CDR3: TGTGCCAGCAGCTTTCGGGAGGCAACCTACAATGAGCAGTTCTTC.

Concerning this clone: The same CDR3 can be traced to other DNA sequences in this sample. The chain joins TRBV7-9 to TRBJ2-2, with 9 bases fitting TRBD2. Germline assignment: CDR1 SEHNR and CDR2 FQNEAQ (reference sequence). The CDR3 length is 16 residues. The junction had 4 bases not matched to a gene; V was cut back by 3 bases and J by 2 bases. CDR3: CASSLETSGNTGELFF. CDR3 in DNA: TGTGCCAGCAGCTTGGAGACTAGCGGCAACACCGGGGAGCTGTTTTTT.